This T cell receptor (beta chain) was captured in a study of neoadjuvant anti-PD-1 for oral cavity cancer (dated by TCRdb to about 2021). Broadly, across the study: Before undergoing curative-intent surgical resection, most patients got three to four biweekly nivolumab doses at 3 mg/kg. Patients with complete response, partial response or stable disease by RECIST 1.1 were defined as responders, whereas patients with progression were defined as non-responders. A fourth nivolumab dose was given around day 43 to patients without progression, and definitive surgical resection was performed in those patients on days 50-56. There were more than 10 patients in the parent correlative cohort, and the response rate was around 30%. The full study reports these points: After neoadjuvant nivolumab, T cell clonality (Gini index) in PBMCs was significantly higher in non-responders than in responders. Higher pretreatment blood TCRbeta clonality and lower post-treatment tumor TCRbeta clonality were correlated with higher pretreatment blood Treg/Th17 ratios. TCR analyses included only a few patients per response group, and the authors called for larger cohorts for validation.

Explained via the paper, the time point label denotes: before neoadjuvant nivolumab. The patients had newly diagnosed stage II-IVA oral cavity squamous cell carcinoma and had not received any prior systemic or radiation treatment. The cohort was composed of patients with HPV-negative, locally advanced oral cavity squamous cell carcinoma. Peripheral blood mononuclear cells were analyzed directly, without maintenance or expansion in culture. The samples were obtained from a longitudinal correlative study of a single-arm phase II trial testing neoadjuvant nivolumab in oral cavity squamous cell carcinoma. Subject-matched pre- and post-treatment PBMCs and tumors from three responders and three non-responders were subjected to genomic DNA-based TCRbeta sequencing. Peripheral blood mononuclear cells were collected before nivolumab treatment and again after treatment, at the time of surgery. Genomic DNA was isolated from PBMCs using the Maxwell RSC DNA from Cells kit.

Comment on this clone: Its cognate antigen has yet to be identified. It has no much larger one-base neighbor in the sample; base qualities were not kept.

For deep sequencing, PBMC libraries mostly used around 480 ng of input genomic DNA, with six replicates for each sample. The immunoSEQ hsTCRbeta kit was used to prepare TCRbeta libraries, following the manufacturer's instructions. The finished libraries were brought together in one pool at roughly 3 nM, which was then read using an Illumina NovaSeq 6000 S4 flow cell. Per the source publication's procedure: The immunoSEQ Analyzer handled quality control and preprocessing of the raw data. The analysis was limited to productive rearrangements, and each clonotype was defined by a unique CDR3 amino acid sequence. Repertoire clonality was estimated as the Gini-Simpson index, which was computed with the R package tcR. Gini indices were compared with Student's t test, and associations with tumor size change were assessed by Pearson correlation. Not all clones reach the TCRdb copy of this immuneACCESS table, which keeps in-frame sequences only. Checked studies attribute under half of the gap to unresolved V genes and leave the rest unexplained. Clonal size and the V and J genes are those of that table, whereas D and trimming came from the DNA. A total of around 60,000 clones appear in this sample, around 80% of them only once. The ten largest account for just over 2.5% of the sample.

The CDR3 sequence holds 13 residues, the cysteine and phenylalanine included. The DNA shown is the 39-base CDR3, in frame from base 1. V is clipped by 5 bases and J by 7 bases, and the sequence between their germline boundaries is 12 bases long. Taken from the germline V gene (reference sequence), the CDR1 and CDR2 loops are SEHNR and FQNEAQ. The chain uses TRBV7-9 and TRBJ1-5; too little of a D gene remains to name it. This receptor was taken from a person aged 40 to 85 with oral cavity squamous cell carcinoma. The material was PBMCs, obtained before nivolumab (anti-PD-1) treatment. The CDR3 protein is CASSILDRQPQHF. DNA sequence: TGTGCCAGCAGCATCCTGGACCGGCAGCCCCAGCATTTT.